These 2 T cell receptor beta chains share one sample of origin, sequenced in a study of OX40 agonist ivuxolimab in advanced cancers. Method: immunoSEQ multiplex PCR; TCRdb's copy keeps in-frame clones and lacks some. The table has tens of thousands of clones, approximately 84% seen once; the top ten hold about 16%. Sequencing used CD4+ or CD8+ T cells sorted from blood, obtained in a trial of the OX40 agonist ivuxolimab. All receptors come from an adult with an advanced solid tumor such as melanoma, head and neck, liver or kidney cancer.

V gene TRBV7-9 combines with J gene TRBJ2-7; D uncertain. V was trimmed by 2 bases and J by 0 bases, leaving 14 bases between them. The CDR3 extends over 16 amino acids. CDR1 is SEHNR and CDR2 is FQNEAQ in the germline V gene (reference sequence). The CDR3 region is CASSLSFGWNSYEQYF. CDR3 in DNA: TGTGCCAGCAGCTTATCATTCGGGTGGAACTCCTACGAGCAGTACTTC.

This CDR3 is CASSLALEVKNIQYF. Here the CDR3 DNA reads TGTGCCAGCAGCTTAGCGTTGGAGGTCAAAAACATTCAGTACTTC. V is TRBV7-8 and J is TRBJ2-4; TRBD2 might be the D (5 bases). The V end lost 0 bases, the J end lost 3 bases, and 9 bases lay between the germline ends. The CDR3 length is 15 residues. Germline CDR1 and CDR2: SGHVS and FQNEAQ.